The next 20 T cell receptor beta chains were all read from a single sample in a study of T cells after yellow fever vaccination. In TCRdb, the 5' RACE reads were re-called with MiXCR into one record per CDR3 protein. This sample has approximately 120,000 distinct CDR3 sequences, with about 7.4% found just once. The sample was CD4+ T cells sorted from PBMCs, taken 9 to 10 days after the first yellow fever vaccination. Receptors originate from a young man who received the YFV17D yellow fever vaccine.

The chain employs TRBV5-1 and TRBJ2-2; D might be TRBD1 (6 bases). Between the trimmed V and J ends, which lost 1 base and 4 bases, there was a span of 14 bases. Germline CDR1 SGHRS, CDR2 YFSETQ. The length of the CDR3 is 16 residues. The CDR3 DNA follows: TGCGCCAGCAGCTTGCGTGCAGGGGTTACCACCGGGGAGCTGTTTTTT. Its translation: CASSLRAGVTTGELFF.

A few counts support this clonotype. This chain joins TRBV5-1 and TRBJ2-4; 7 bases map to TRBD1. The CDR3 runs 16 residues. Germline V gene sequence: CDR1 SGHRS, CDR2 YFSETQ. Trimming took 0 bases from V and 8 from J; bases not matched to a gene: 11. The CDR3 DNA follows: TGCGCCAGCAGCTTGGGCAGGGGGACATCCCAGGACATTCAGTACTTC. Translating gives CASSLGRGTSQDIQYF. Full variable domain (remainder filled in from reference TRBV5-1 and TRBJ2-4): KAGVTQTPRYLIKTRGQQVTLSCSPISGHRSVSWYQQTPGQGLQFLFEYFSETQRNKGNFPGRFSGRQFSNSRSEMNVSTLELGDSALYLCASSLGRGTSQDIQYFGAGTRLSVL.

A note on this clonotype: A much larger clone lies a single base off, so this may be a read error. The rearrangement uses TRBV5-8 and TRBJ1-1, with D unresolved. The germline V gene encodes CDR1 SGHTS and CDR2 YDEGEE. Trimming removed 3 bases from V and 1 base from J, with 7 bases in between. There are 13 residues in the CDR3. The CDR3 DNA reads TGTGCCAGCAGCTCTAGGGCGAACACTGAAGCTTTCTTT. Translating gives CASSSRANTEAFF.

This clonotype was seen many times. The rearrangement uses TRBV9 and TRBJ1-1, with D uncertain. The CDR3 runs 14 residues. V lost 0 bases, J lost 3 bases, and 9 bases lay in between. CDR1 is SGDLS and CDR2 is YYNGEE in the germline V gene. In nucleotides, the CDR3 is TGTGCCAGCAGCGTAGACGAGGGATACACTGAAGCTTTCTTT. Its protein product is CASSVDEGYTEAFF.

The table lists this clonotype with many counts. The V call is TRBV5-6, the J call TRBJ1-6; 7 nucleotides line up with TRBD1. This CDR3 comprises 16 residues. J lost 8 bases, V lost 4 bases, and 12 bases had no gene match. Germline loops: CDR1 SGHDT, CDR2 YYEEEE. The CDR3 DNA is TGTGCCAGCAGCCGACAGGGTTGGGGGTTTGATTCACCCCTCCACTTT. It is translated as CASSRQGWGFDSPLHF.

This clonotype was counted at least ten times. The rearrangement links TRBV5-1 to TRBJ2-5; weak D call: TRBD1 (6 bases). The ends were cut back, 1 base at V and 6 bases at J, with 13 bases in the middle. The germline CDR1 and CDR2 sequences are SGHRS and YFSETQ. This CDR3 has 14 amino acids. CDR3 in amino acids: CASSLTGMDQTQYF. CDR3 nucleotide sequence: TGCGCCAGCAGCTTGACAGGGATGGACCAGACCCAGTACTTC.

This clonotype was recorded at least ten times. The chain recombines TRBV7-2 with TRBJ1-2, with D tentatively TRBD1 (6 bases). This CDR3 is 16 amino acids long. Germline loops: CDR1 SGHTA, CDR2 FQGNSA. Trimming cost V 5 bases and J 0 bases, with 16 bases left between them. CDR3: CASSRGGLGANYGYTF. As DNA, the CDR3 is TGTGCCAGCAGCCGGGGGGGGCTGGGGGCTAACTATGGCTACACCTTC.

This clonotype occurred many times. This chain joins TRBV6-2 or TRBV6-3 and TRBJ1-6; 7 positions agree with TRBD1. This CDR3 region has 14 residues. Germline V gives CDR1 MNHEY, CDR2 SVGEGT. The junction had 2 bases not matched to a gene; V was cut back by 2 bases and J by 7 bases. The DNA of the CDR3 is TGTGCCAGCAGTTACCGACAGGGAAATTCACCCCTCCACTTT. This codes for CASSYRQGNSPLHF.

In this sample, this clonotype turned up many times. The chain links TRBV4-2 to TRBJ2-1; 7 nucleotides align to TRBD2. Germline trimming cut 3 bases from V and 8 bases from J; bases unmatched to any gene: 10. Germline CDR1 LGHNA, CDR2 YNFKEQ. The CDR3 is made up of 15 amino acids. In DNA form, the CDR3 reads TGTGCCAGCAGCCAGTCTCGGGGACTATCCTATGAGCAGTTCTTC. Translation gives CASSQSRGLSYEQFF.

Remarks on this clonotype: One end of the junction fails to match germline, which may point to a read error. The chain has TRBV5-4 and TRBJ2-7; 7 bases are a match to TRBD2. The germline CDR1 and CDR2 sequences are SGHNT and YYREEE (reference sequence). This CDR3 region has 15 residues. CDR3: CTSSFNRGGGYEQYF. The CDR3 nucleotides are TGTACCAGCAGCTTTAACCGCGGGGGAGGTTACGAGCAGTACTTC.

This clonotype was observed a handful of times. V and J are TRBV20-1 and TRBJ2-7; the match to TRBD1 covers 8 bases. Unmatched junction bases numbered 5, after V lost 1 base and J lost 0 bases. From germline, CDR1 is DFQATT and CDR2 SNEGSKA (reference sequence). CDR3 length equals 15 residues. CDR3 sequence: CSARVPGGTSYEQYV. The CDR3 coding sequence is TGCAGTGCTAGAGTCCCAGGGGGCACCTCCTACGAGCAGTACGTC.

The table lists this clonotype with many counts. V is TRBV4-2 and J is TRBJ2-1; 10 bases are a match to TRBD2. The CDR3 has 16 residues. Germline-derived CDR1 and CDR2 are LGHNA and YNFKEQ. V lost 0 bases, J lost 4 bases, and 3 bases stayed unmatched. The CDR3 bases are TGTGCCAGCAGCCAAGATCCAGCGGGGGGGTACAATGAGCAGTTCTTC. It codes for CASSQDPAGGYNEQFF.

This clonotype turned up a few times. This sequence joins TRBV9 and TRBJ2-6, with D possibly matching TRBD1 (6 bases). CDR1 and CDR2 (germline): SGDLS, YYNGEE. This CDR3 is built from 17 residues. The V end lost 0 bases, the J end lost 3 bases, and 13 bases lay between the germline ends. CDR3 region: CASSVDPDRDGANVLTF. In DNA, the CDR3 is TGTGCCAGCAGCGTAGACCCGGACAGAGATGGGGCCAACGTCCTGACTTTC.

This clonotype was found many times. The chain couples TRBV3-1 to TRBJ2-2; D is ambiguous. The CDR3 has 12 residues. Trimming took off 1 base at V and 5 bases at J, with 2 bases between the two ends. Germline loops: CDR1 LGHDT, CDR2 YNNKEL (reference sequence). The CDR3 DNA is TGTGCCAGCAGCCAAGTTACCGGGGAGCTGTTTTTT. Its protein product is CASSQVTGELFF.

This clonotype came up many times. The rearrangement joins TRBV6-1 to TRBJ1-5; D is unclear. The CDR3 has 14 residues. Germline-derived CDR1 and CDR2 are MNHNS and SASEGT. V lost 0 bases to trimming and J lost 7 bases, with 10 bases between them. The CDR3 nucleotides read TGTGCCAGCAGTGAAGCCGGGCCTGGACAGCCCCAGCATTTT. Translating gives CASSEAGPGQPQHF.

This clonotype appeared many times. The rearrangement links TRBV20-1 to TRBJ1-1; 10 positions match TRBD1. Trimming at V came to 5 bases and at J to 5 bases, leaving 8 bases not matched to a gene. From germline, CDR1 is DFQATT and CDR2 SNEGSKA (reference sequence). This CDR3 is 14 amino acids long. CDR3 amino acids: CSAPRQGAITEAFF. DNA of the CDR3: TGCAGTGCTCCTCGACAGGGGGCGATTACTGAAGCTTTCTTT.

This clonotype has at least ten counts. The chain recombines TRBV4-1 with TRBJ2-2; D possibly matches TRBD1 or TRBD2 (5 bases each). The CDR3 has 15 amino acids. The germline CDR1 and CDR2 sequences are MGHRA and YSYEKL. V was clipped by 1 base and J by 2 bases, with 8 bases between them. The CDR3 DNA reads TGCGCCAGCAGCCAAGCGGGACCCAACACCGGGGAGCTGTTTTTT. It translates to CASSQAGPNTGELFF.

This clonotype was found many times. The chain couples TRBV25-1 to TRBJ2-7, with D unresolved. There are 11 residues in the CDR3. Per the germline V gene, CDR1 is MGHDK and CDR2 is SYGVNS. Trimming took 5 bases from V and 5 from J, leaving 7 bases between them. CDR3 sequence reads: CASSISHEQYF. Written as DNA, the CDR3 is TGTGCCAGCAGTATCAGCCACGAGCAGTACTTC.

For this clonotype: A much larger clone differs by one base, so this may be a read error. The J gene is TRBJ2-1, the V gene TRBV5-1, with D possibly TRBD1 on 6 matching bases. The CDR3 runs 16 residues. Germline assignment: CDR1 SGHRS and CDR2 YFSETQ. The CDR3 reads CVSSVGAGASYNEQFF. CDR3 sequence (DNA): TGCGTCAGCAGCGTGGGAGCAGGGGCGTCATACAATGAGCAGTTCTTC.

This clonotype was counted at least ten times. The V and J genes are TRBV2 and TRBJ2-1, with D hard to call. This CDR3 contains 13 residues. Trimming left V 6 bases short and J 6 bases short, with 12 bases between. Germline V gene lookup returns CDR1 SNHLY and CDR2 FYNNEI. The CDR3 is CASRGQVGNEQFF. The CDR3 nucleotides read TGTGCCAGCAGAGGGCAGGTCGGCAATGAGCAGTTCTTC.